Sequencing of this T cell receptor (beta chain) was carried out in a study of blood T cell repertoires in COVID-19 (dated by TCRdb to 2019 to 2021). About the investigation overall: The collaborator samples originated in the United States, Italy and Spain and spanned the acute and convalescent phases of COVID-19. The prospective study material was composed of cDNA or gDNA derived from T cells, B-cell-depleted T cells, or PBMCs. Deeply sampled blood TCRbeta repertoires from subjects exposed to, actively infected with, or recovered from COVID-19 were included in the dataset. The repertoires were released in a freely available public database intended as a resource for research on the immune response to SARS-CoV-2. The samples were drawn from two sources: the first 160 participants of the ongoing ImmuneRACE study, and fewer than 1,500 subjects contributed by 6 global collaborators. Nearly every sample came with metadata listing a de-identified subject ID, COVID-19 status, age in years and sex. Where HLA class I and class II types were available, the types were taken from metadata supplied by the sample provider, not from assay-based typing.

Trimming accounts for 4 bases at V and 1 base at J, while the number of junction bases matched to no gene is 4. The CDR3 goes from the cysteine to the phenylalanine over 17 residues. Only CDR3 DNA is held: 51 bases, read in frame from base 1. CDR1 SGHAT and CDR2 FQNNGV are derived from the germline V gene. TCRbeta CDR3 regions were amplified from genomic DNA by means of the immunoSEQ Assay, a bias-controlled multiplex PCR. Regarding the original processing steps: Nucleated cell counts per sample were estimated from amplification of reference gene primers within the assay. Sequence reads were collapsed and filtered to measure the absolute abundance of every unique TCRbeta CDR3 rearrangement. For each sample, productive Simpson clonality was calculated as the square root of Simpson's diversity index over productive rearrangements. TCRdb holds this immuneACCESS table with in-frame rearrangements only. Some clones are missing; in checked studies, unresolved V genes explain under half, and the rest has no known cause. V and J calls plus clone size are reproduced from that table; the DNA served to infer D and trimming. The sample table contains some 190,000 clones; only one count was recorded for approximately 80% of them. The ten largest clonotypes hold 9.5% to 15% of the sample.

In the case of this clone: Its antigen remains unidentified. The sample holds no much larger clone one base away, and base qualities are not on file.

Broad study findings and their caveats: The quantity of clinical and demographic metadata differed by source and by participant and was supplied without curation.

Whole blood was collected in K2EDTA tubes by collaborating institutions according to the institutions' own protocols. For TCRbeta analysis, collaborators shipped samples in one of three forms: frozen whole blood, isolated PBMCs, or DNA extracted from either of those sample types. The TCR comes from a woman aged 45-65 years with acute or convalescent COVID-19. The receptor chain draws on TRBV11-2 and TRBJ2-6; TRBD1 lines up with 10 middle nucleotides. Input material: peripheral blood. The CDR3 here reads CASSSRDRGSGANVLTF. The DNA sequence is TGTGCCAGCAGCTCCCGGGACAGGGGATCTGGGGCCAACGTCCTGACTTTC.